This is a list of T cell receptor beta chains from one sample in a study of metastatic and nonmetastatic thyroid tumors. TCRdb re-clonotyped the PCR reads via MiXCR. Of some 2,000 clones listed, about 24% were seen once; the top ten hold around 26%. Input material: adjacent normal tissue. The receptors here all came from a male donor with papillary thyroid cancer or a benign thyroid nodule (not recorded which). Some clones in this sample may be carry-over from other donors' samples. CDR3s include the opening cysteine and the closing phenylalanine or tryptophan. D genes are given only for firm matches. For some rows the clone size is stated as once, few or many, or as a class when expanded; others skip it.

d_call	clone_size	v_call	j_call	cdr3_nt	cdr3_aa
TRBD1	medium-sized	TRBV20-1	TRBJ1-1	TGCAGTGCTAGAGAAGCCGGGACAGGGGCGAACACTGAAGCTTTCTTT	CSAREAGTGANTEAFF
TRBD2	-	TRBV3-1	TRBJ2-1	TGTGCCAGCAGCCACGTACTAGCGGATAACTACAATGAGCAGTTCTTC	CASSHVLADNYNEQFF
TRBD1	few	TRBV5-5	TRBJ2-7	TGTGCCAGCAGTAAGGTAGGGACAGGGGCCTACGAGCAGTACTTC	CASSKVGTGAYEQYF
TRBD1	large	TRBV19	TRBJ2-1	TGTGCCAGTAGTATAAGGACAGGGTCTGATGAGCAGTTCTTC	CASSIRTGSDEQFF
-	large	TRBV11-3	TRBJ2-7	TGTGCCATCGGGACGGACCCCTACGAGCAGTACTTC	CAIGTDPYEQYF
-	few	TRBV12-3/TRBV12-4	TRBJ1-6	TGTGCCAGCAGCCGAGAGGGCCATAATTCACCCCTCCACTTT	CASSREGHNSPLHF
TRBD2	once	TRBV20-1	TRBJ2-7	TGCAGTGCTAGAAGGGGCGGGGGGCGACTCTTAAACGAGCAGTACTTC	CSARRGGGRLLNEQYF
TRBD2	few	TRBV12-3/TRBV12-4	TRBJ2-7	TGTGCCAGCAATCCGACCGGGGGAGGGGCCTACGAGCAGTACTTC	CASNPTGGGAYEQYF
TRBD1	few	TRBV6-7	TRBJ1-2	TGTGCCAAATGGGACAGGGGGACCTATGGCTACACCTTC	CAKWDRGTYGYTF
-	-	TRBV24-1	TRBJ2-5	TGTGCCACCAGGCCCCGGGGGCCTCAAGAGACCCAGTACTTC	CATRPRGPQETQYF
-	-	TRBV11-1	TRBJ1-1	TGTGCCAGCAGCTTATATGGGGGCAGGGGATTTACTGAAGCTTTCTTT	CASSLYGGRGFTEAFF
TRBD2	large	TRBV10-3	TRBJ2-1	TGTGCCATCAGTGAGTCACCGGGACTAGCGGGAGAGGGGGAGCAGTTCTTC	CAISESPGLAGEGEQFF
TRBD2	few	TRBV28	TRBJ2-3	TGTGCCAGCAGTCCCGCCCGGGCGCGGGGGGGCACAGATACGCAGTATTTT	CASSPARARGGTDTQYF
TRBD1	few	TRBV15	TRBJ1-2	TGTGCCACCAGCAGAGGACAGGGAAGCGGCTACACCTTC	CATSRGQGSGYTF
-	-	TRBV10-3	TRBJ2-3	TGTGCCACCAGGGATCCGGTCACAGATACGCAGTATTTT	CATRDPVTDTQYF
-	few	TRBV27	TRBJ2-2	TGTGCCAGCAGTAATCTGGACACTGGATATACCGGGGAGCTGTTTTTT	CASSNLDTGYTGELFF
TRBD2	medium-sized	TRBV3-1	TRBJ2-1	TGTGCCAGCAGCCAAGCACTAGCGGGCTACAATGAGCAGTTCTTC	CASSQALAGYNEQFF
-	medium-sized	TRBV4-2	TRBJ2-7	TGTGCCAGCAGCCAAGATACGGGCCGTTACGAGCAGTACTTC	CASSQDTGRYEQYF
-	large	TRBV9	TRBJ2-6	TGTGCCAGCAGCGTCCCCGGGTCTGGGGCCAACGTCCTGACTTTC	CASSVPGSGANVLTF
TRBD1	few	TRBV12-3/TRBV12-4	TRBJ1-5	TGTGCCAGCAGCCGACAGGGGATGAGTCAGCCCCAGCATTTT	CASSRQGMSQPQHF
-	few	TRBV15	TRBJ2-1	TGTGCCACCAGCCCTCAGGGTTCTGACTACAATGAGCAGTTCTTC	CATSPQGSDYNEQFF
TRBD2	few	TRBV27	TRBJ2-3	TGTGCCAGCACCCTGACAGGGAACTCTAGCGGGATGACGAATTTT	CASTLTGNSSGMTNF
-	-	TRBV6-5	TRBJ1-4	TGTGCCAGCAGTCCCGGCCTTAATGAAAAACTGTTTTTT	CASSPGLNEKLFF
TRBD2	medium-sized	TRBV20-1	TRBJ2-1	TGCAGTGCCATTGGGACTAGCCAGGCCAATGAGCAGTTCTTC	CSAIGTSQANEQFF
-	large	TRBV6-4	TRBJ2-3	TGTGCCAGCAGTGACTCGACGGGGGACAGTTCTTACACAGATACGCAGTATTTT	CASSDSTGDSSYTDTQYF
-	medium-sized	TRBV28	TRBJ1-4	TGTGCCAGCAGTTCCCGGGGCCTTAATGAAAAACTGTTTTTT	CASSSRGLNEKLFF
-	few	TRBV7-9	TRBJ2-7	TGTGCCAGCAGTCACGGGGACGAGCAGTACTTC	CASSHGDEQYF
-	-	TRBV27	TRBJ2-3	TGTGCCAGCGGGATAGGGAGTTGGAGCACAGATACGCAGTATTTT	CASGIGSWSTDTQYF
TRBD1	many	TRBV5-6	TRBJ1-6	TGTGCCAGCAACAGGGGAGGCCGGGCGAATTTTAATTCACCCCTCCACTTT	CASNRGGRANFNSPLHF
TRBD2	-	TRBV20-1	TRBJ2-1	TGCAGTGCTAGTGTAGGGGGACTAGCGGGAGGGCCAAATGAGCAGTTCTTC	CSASVGGLAGGPNEQFF
TRBD1	few	TRBV27	TRBJ1-2	TGTGCCAGCAGTCCCACCCCAGACAGGGTGGGCGGCTACACCTTC	CASSPTPDRVGGYTF
-	few	TRBV10-3	TRBJ1-4	TGTGCCATCAGTCAGGGGCCTAATGAAAAACTGTTTTTT	CAISQGPNEKLFF
-	few	TRBV7-2	TRBJ1-1	TGTGCCAGCAGCCCGGGCCCCCCGGTAACTGAAGCTTTCTTT	CASSPGPPVTEAFF
-	-	TRBV19	TRBJ1-5	TGTGCCAGTAGTATAGGGGGCGCCGTAGGGAATCAGCCCCAGCATTTT	CASSIGGAVGNQPQHF
-	-	TRBV6-1	TRBJ1-1	TGTGCCAGCAGTGAATGGAAAATGAACACTGAAGCTTTCTTT	CASSEWKMNTEAFF
TRBD1	large	TRBV7-2	TRBJ1-5	TGTGCCAGCAGCTTAGGGGACAGTAGCAATCAGCCCCAGCATTTT	CASSLGDSSNQPQHF
-	medium-sized	TRBV20-1	TRBJ2-1	TGCAGCGTATCCTCCAATGAGCAGTTCTTC	CSVSSNEQFF
-	-	TRBV2	TRBJ2-7	TGTGTCAGCAGTGACCCAGGGATCTACGAGCAGTACTTC	CVSSDPGIYEQYF
TRBD2	once	TRBV5-1	TRBJ2-1	TGCGCCAGCAGACCGGGACTAGCGGGAGACAATGAGCAGTTCTTC	CASRPGLAGDNEQFF
-	few	TRBV6-1	TRBJ2-7	TGTGCCAGCAGTGAAGGAACAGACTACGAGCAGTACTTC	CASSEGTDYEQYF
-	medium-sized	TRBV13	TRBJ1-4	TGTGCCAGCAGCTTATGGGGGGCTCCTAATGAAAAACTGTTTTTT	CASSLWGAPNEKLFF
-	medium-sized	TRBV12-3/TRBV12-4	TRBJ1-1	TGTGCCAGCAGTTTCGGCTCGACTGAAGCTTTCTTT	CASSFGSTEAFF
-	few	TRBV11-1	TRBJ2-7	TGTGCCAGCAGTAGACCGGACTTCCTGAGCTCCTACGAGCAGTACTTC	CASSRPDFLSSYEQYF
TRBD2	-	TRBV5-1	TRBJ2-6	TGCGCCAGCAGTCCAGCGGGGGACTCGGGGGCCAACGTCCTGACTTTC	CASSPAGDSGANVLTF
-	-	TRBV19	TRBJ1-6	TGTGCCAGTAGTTGGACATCAGGGAGTTTTGGCAATTCACCCCTCCACTTT	CASSWTSGSFGNSPLHF
TRBD1	few	TRBV6-1	TRBJ1-2	TGTGCCAGCAGCCGCGCCGGGACAGGGGACAGTGGCTACACCTTC	CASSRAGTGDSGYTF
-	medium-sized	TRBV6-1	TRBJ2-5	TGTGCCAGCAGCCGACCGGCCGAAGAGACCCAGTACTTC	CASSRPAEETQYF
-	-	TRBV11-3	TRBJ2-1	TGTGCCAGCAGCCCACTGTACAATGAGCAGTTCTTC	CASSPLYNEQFF
TRBD1	-	TRBV7-9	TRBJ1-1	TGTGCCAGCAGCTTGACAGGGGACACTGAAGCTTTCTTT	CASSLTGDTEAFF
TRBD1	-	TRBV12-3/TRBV12-4	TRBJ2-1	TGTGCCAGCCGGGACAGTCTGAACAATGAGCAGTTCTTC	CASRDSLNNEQFF
-	-	TRBV20-1	TRBJ2-2	TGCAGTGCTAGTGTGTCGGGGGGCGAAGAGACCGGGGAGCTGTTTTTT	CSASVSGGEETGELFF
-	-	TRBV19	TRBJ1-1	TGTGCCAGTAGGAACCGCGGCGGGAACACTGAAGCTTTCTTT	CASRNRGGNTEAFF
-	medium-sized	TRBV5-6	TRBJ1-1	TGTGCCAGCAGTTATGGACAAGGAAGTGAAGCTTTCTTT	CASSYGQGSEAFF
-	few	TRBV12-3/TRBV12-4	TRBJ1-1	TGTGCCAGCAGTTTCGGGGGCCTGAACACTGAAGCTTTCTTT	CASSFGGLNTEAFF
-	large	TRBV6-5	TRBJ1-2	TGTGCCAGCAGTTACGGGCAGGGGATAGATGGCTACACCTTC	CASSYGQGIDGYTF